This TCR beta chain was sequenced for a study of OX40 agonist ivuxolimab in advanced cancers. Study details: Patients received ivuxolimab, an agonistic anti-OX40 (CD134) antibody. Among those enrolled, mean age was about 62 years (range about 23 to 80) and about 82% were male. Three patients, one with hepatocellular carcinoma and two with cutaneous melanoma, achieved partial responses.

Study-wide results and caveats: CD8+ T cells averaged more expanded clones than CD4+.

Comments on this clone: Its antigen is not known.

TCRdb keeps only in-frame clones here, not all; method: immunoSEQ multiplex PCR. The sample yields tens of thousands of clones, roughly 93% seen once. The sample consisted of CD4+ or CD8+ T cells sorted from blood, taken in a trial of the OX40 agonist ivuxolimab. The TCR originated in an adult with an advanced solid tumor such as melanoma, head and neck, liver or kidney cancer.

CDR3 loop: CASSPWTGGSYNEQFF. CDR3 nucleotide sequence: TGTGCCAGCAGCCCCTGGACAGGGGGGTCCTACAATGAGCAGTTCTTC. This chain links TRBV5-8 with TRBJ2-1, with 10 bases that match TRBD1. After removal of 4 bases from V and 1 base from J, the junction contained 5 bases not matched to a gene. CDR1 and CDR2 from the germline V gene are SGHTS and YDEGEE. This CDR3 spans 16 amino acids.